This T cell receptor beta chain was captured by sequencing in a study of cytomegalovirus exposure and HLA in healthy donors. The PCR contained 60 Vbeta and 13 Jbeta primers. The method was immunoSEQ multiplex PCR; TCRdb's version includes in-frame clones alone and lacks a portion of them. The sample holds around 150,000 clones, about 75% seen once. Comment on this clone: Its antigen is unidentified.

The study's findings and limits: Immune exposure data for these donors was limited to CMV serostatus.

CDR1 and CDR2 from the germline V gene are SGHTA and FQGNSA. CDR3 length: 12 amino acids. The V and J ends lost 5 bases and 8 bases respectively, with 9 bases between them. The chain links TRBV7-2 to TRBJ2-2; D remains ambiguous. This TCR was recovered from a man younger than 35 in good health and CMV-seropositive. Specimen: PBMCs. Here the CDR3 reads CASSPAAGELFF. The DNA of the CDR3 is TGTGCCAGCAGCCCCGCAGCGGGGGAGCTGTTTTTT.